Following are 17 T cell receptor beta chains from one sample sequenced in a study of T cells in Graves' hyperthyroidism and ophthalmopathy. Researchers amplified the TCR beta CDR3 regions from RNA transcripts. The study used the HTBI primer set for a first-round RT-PCR of the TCR CDR3. Via MiXCR, TCRdb re-called the multiplex PCR reads, giving one row per CDR3 protein. Among approximately 610,000 distinct CDR3 sequences listed, roughly 14% were seen once. The sample was blood. The receptors here all came from a middle-aged woman with Graves' ophthalmopathy.

As for this clonotype: A much larger clone is a single base away; this may be a read error. V and J are TRBV27 and TRBJ2-7; D is undetermined. CDR1 and CDR2 from the germline V gene are MNHEY and SMNVEV (reference sequence). The CDR3 has 14 residues. CDR3: CASSVIAANYDQYF. The DNA of the CDR3 is TGTGCCAGCAGTGTAATCGCAGCAAACTACGACCAGTACTTC.

This clonotype was picked up many times. V is TRBV6-2 or TRBV6-3 and J is TRBJ2-7; TRBD2 aligns across 11 bases. There are 13 residues in the CDR3. V was clipped by 8 bases and J by 6 bases; unmatched bases: 6. The germline V gene has CDR1 MNHEY and CDR2 SVGEGT. The CDR3: CASGRLAGGEQYF. CDR3 DNA sequence: TGTGCCAGCGGAAGGCTAGCGGGAGGCGAGCAGTACTTC.

This clonotype was seen many times. Here the CDR3 reads CASSLFGQATEAFF. The CDR3 DNA is TGTGCCAGCAGTTTATTTGGACAGGCCACTGAAGCTTTCTTT. The chain joins TRBV28 to TRBJ1-1, with 7 bases that match TRBD1. The germline V gene encodes CDR1 MDHEN and CDR2 SYDVKM. This CDR3 comprises 14 residues. J was trimmed by 4 bases and V by 1 base; bases with no gene match: 3.

This clonotype occurred many times. The chain uses TRBV20-1 and TRBJ2-7, with 9 positions matching TRBD2. Germline CDR1 is DFQATT and CDR2 is SNEGSKA (reference sequence). Germline trimming cut 0 bases from V and 2 bases from J; bases unmatched to any gene: 8. The CDR3 is 16 residues long. DNA of the CDR3: TGCAGTGCTAGAGATCAGAGGGCTAGCGGGACCTACGAGCAGTACTTC. It is translated as CSARDQRASGTYEQYF.

The chain uses TRBV6-1 and TRBJ1-5, with 8 bases lining up with TRBD1. This CDR3 comprises 13 residues. The junction had 9 bases not matched to a gene; V was cut back by 6 bases and J by 11 bases. Germline CDR1 MNHNS, CDR2 SASEGT. Written as DNA, the CDR3 is TGTGCCAGCAGAGGGACAGGTGAATGGACCCAGCATTTT. Protein: CASRGTGEWTQHF.

This clonotype was found a few times. The V gene is TRBV5-1, the J gene TRBJ2-4; D gene unclear. This CDR3 spans 20 amino acids. Trimming shortened V by 0 bases and J by 3 bases, and 25 bases separated the two germline ends. Germline CDR1 is SGHRS and CDR2 is YFSETQ. The CDR3 sequence is CASSLGSIPEKARGKNIQYF. CDR3 nucleotide sequence: TGCGCCAGCAGCTTGGGGAGTATCCCGGAGAAAGCAAGAGGCAAAAACATTCAGTACTTC.

This clonotype was counted between two and nine times. This could be a read error, since a much larger clone is one nucleotide away. The chain joins TRBV28 to TRBJ1-3, with TRBD1 identical over 7 bases. Germline CDR1 is MDHEN and CDR2 is SYDVKM. The V and J ends lost 5 bases and 0 bases, in that order; junction bases with no gene match: 4. The CDR3 contains 15 residues. This chain's CDR3 is CASSTGQLSGNTIYF. Written as DNA, the CDR3 is TGTGCCAGCAGTACGGGACAGCTCTCTGGAAACACCATATATTTT.

This clonotype showed up many times. This chain joins TRBV12-3 or TRBV12-4 and TRBJ2-7; D remains unclear. The V end was cut by 1 base, the J end by 7 bases, with 8 bases between. CDR3 length: 12 amino acids. This CDR3 is CASSLEDWEQYF. The DNA of the CDR3 is TGTGCCAGCAGTTTAGAGGATTGGGAGCAGTACTTC.

This clonotype was found many times. This sequence joins TRBV9 and TRBJ2-5, with no clear D. The CDR3 runs 13 residues. V was shortened by 5 bases and J by 5 bases, with 13 bases between the two germline ends. Looked up from germline, CDR1 is SGDLS and CDR2 is YYNGEE. The CDR3 spells CASSRTGKETQYF. In DNA form, the CDR3 reads TGTGCCAGCAGTAGGACGGGTAAGGAGACCCAGTACTTC.

This clonotype was found once. The chain combines TRBV5-6 with TRBJ2-7; D not certain. V lost 2 bases and J lost 9, with 9 bases in between. Germline CDR1 and CDR2: SGHDT and YYEEEE. The CDR3 sequence is 11 residues long. CDR3 DNA sequence: TGTGCCAGCAGCTTAGAAGGCGTGCAGTACTTC. Protein: CASSLEGVQYF.

This clonotype was seen many times. This chain links TRBV6-2 or TRBV6-3 with TRBJ2-2, with D perhaps TRBD2 (6 bases). The germline V gene has CDR1 MNHEY and CDR2 SVGEGT. Deletions cut 4 bases from V and 0 bases from J, with 12 bases between. The CDR3 covers 16 residues. The CDR3 sequence is CASSFPGTANTGELFF. Here the CDR3 DNA reads TGTGCCAGCAGTTTCCCCGGGACTGCGAACACCGGGGAGCTGTTTTTT.

The table lists this clonotype with many counts. V usage is TRBV19 and J usage is TRBJ1-3; D unresolved. Germline V gives CDR1 LNHDA, CDR2 SQIVND (reference sequence). The length of the CDR3 is 13 residues. The V gene lost 7 bases and the J gene lost 2 bases, with 9 bases spanning the gap. For the CDR3, the DNA is TGTGCCAGTATCCGGAGGGCTGGAAACACCATATATTTT. Its translation is CASIRRAGNTIYF.

This clonotype occurred many times. The chain joins TRBV24-1 to TRBJ1-2, with D maybe TRBD1 (5 bases). Germline CDR1 KGHDR, CDR2 SFDVKD. Trimming took 3 bases from V and 2 from J, leaving 12 bases between them. There are 15 residues in the CDR3. The CDR3 sequence: CATSDVRQKNYGYTF. CDR3 DNA: TGTGCCACCAGTGATGTACGACAGAAGAACTATGGCTACACCTTC.

In this sample, this clonotype turned up a few times. One end of the junction does not line up with germline, which may come from a read error. V is TRBV12-3 or TRBV12-4 and J is TRBJ2-5, with a possible D match to TRBD2 (5 bases). The CDR3 sequence is 13 residues long. CDR3 residues: CASSLAYQEAQYF. The CDR3 region has the DNA TGTGCCAGCAGCCTAGCCTACCAAGAGGCCCAGTACTTC.

The table lists this clonotype with many counts. The chain joins TRBV29-1 to TRBJ1-1, with no clear D. V was shortened by 3 bases and J by 7 bases, with 3 bases between the two germline ends. The CDR3 spans 9 residues. The germline V gene encodes CDR1 SQVTM and CDR2 ANQGSEA. DNA for the CDR3: TGCAGCGTTGATGTTGAAGCTTTCTTT. It yields the protein CSVDVEAFF. Combining the CDR3 with reference TRBV29-1 and TRBJ1-1 gives the whole variable domain SAVISQKPSRDICQRGTSLTIQCQVDSQVTMMFWYRQQPGQSLTLIATANQGSEATYESGFVIDKFPISRPNLTFSTLTVSNMSPEDSSIYLCSVDVEAFFGQGTRLTVV.

In its sample, this clonotype was seen many times. CDR3 nucleotides: TGTGCCTGGAGGGCGACTAGCGGGAGTATAACCCAGTACTTC. The encoded protein is CAWRATSGSITQYF. V gene TRBV30 combines with J gene TRBJ2-5; 12 positions agree with TRBD2. Germline CDR1 and CDR2: GTSNPN and SVGIG (reference sequence). After removal of 3 bases from V and 8 bases from J, the junction contained 7 bases not matched to a gene. The CDR3 length is 14 residues.

At least ten counts were recorded for this clonotype. The J gene is TRBJ2-2, the V gene TRBV11-1; 10 bases map to TRBD2. CDR1 is SGHAT and CDR2 is FQDESV in the germline V gene (reference sequence). CDR3 length equals 17 residues. With V trimmed by 3 bases and J by 3 bases, 7 bases remained unmatched. CDR3 coding DNA: TGTGCCAGCAGCTTTAGCCTAGCGGGAGTGGACACCGGGGAGCTGTTTTTT. Encoded protein: CASSFSLAGVDTGELFF.